Listed below are T cell receptor beta chains from one sample, sequenced in a study of ipilimumab plus nivolumab after autologous stem cell transplantation. Using immunoSEQ multiplex PCR, the repertoire was profiled, and TCRdb retains in-frame clones only, with some absent. The repertoire holds around 4,000 clones, with roughly 91% as singletons. The specimen comprised PBMCs, sampled in a trial of ipilimumab plus nivolumab as post-transplant consolidation. Receptor source: a male donor with multiple myeloma. CDR3s include the opening cysteine and the closing phenylalanine or tryptophan. A D gene is named only where the DNA matches it firmly. The size of a clone is reported for some rows only, either as once, few or many, or as a class for expanded clones.

TRBV7-9,.,TRBJ1-1,.,TGTGCCAGCAGCGGGCCGGGACGTTTGAACACTGAAGCTTTCTTT,CASSGPGRLNTEAFF
TRBV27,.,TRBJ2-7,.,TGTGCCAGCAGTTTATGGCAGCTATACGAGCAGTACTTC,CASSLWQLYEQYF
TRBV19,.,TRBJ1-1,TRBD1,TGTGCCAGTAGTATTGAGAGGACAGGCTCGAACACTGAAGCTTTCTTT,CASSIERTGSNTEAFF
TRBV6-6,once,TRBJ2-7,.,TGTGCCATCGCACCGGACTCCACGCCTTACGAGCAGTACTTC,CAIAPDSTPYEQYF
TRBV19,.,TRBJ1-2,.,TGTGCCAGTAGTACCCTCTCCCTTCGACAGGTGCAAAGCTATGGCTACACCTTC,CASSTLSLRQVQSYGYTF
TRBV14,.,TRBJ2-2,.,TGTGCCAGCAGCCCCCAATTAGCGAACACCGGGGAGCTGTTTTTT,CASSPQLANTGELFF
TRBV4-1,.,TRBJ1-2,TRBD1,TGCGCCAGCAGCCAAGATCGCGCGGACAGGGGCGAGGATGGCTACACCTTC,CASSQDRADRGEDGYTF
TRBV28,few,TRBJ1-1,.,TGTGCCAGCAGGCTTACAGGGAAGCAGAACACTGAAGCTTTCTTT,CASRLTGKQNTEAFF
TRBV30,.,TRBJ2-3,TRBD2,TGTGCCTGGAGTGGCCTAGCGGGTCGAACAGATACGCAGTATTTT,CAWSGLAGRTDTQYF
TRBV6-6,.,TRBJ2-7,TRBD2,TGTGCCAGCAGTTACTCGAGCGGACTAGCGGCCTACGAGCAGTACTTC,CASSYSSGLAAYEQYF
TRBV5-6,.,TRBJ1-2,.,TGTGCCAGCAGCTTTGGCTCAGCCAGGGACGGAGGCTACACCTTC,CASSFGSARDGGYTF